The 16 T cell receptor beta chains below were found in one sample sequenced in a study of CD8 T cells in ankylosing spondylitis. TCRdb re-called the 5' RACE reads through MiXCR, storing one row per CDR3 protein. The sample carries roughly 180,000 distinct CDR3 sequences, around 10% recorded once. The sequenced material came from blood, either unsorted or a sorted T cell fraction (not recorded which). These receptor sequences come from a male donor with ankylosing spondylitis or in good health (not recorded which).

This rearrangement joins TRBV7-6 to TRBJ2-7; 7 bases match TRBD2. CDR3 length: 16 residues. V was clipped by 0 bases and J by 2 bases; unmatched bases: 7. In germline, CDR1 is SGHVS, CDR2 FNYEAQ. In DNA form, the CDR3 reads TGTGCCAGCAGCTTAGCGGTGGCTAGCGGTGCCTACGAGCAGTACTTC. Encoded protein: CASSLAVASGAYEQYF.

This clonotype was counted ten times or more. The V call is TRBV3-1, the J call TRBJ2-3; 7 nucleotides agree with TRBD2. The CDR3 is 14 amino acids. The germline V gene encodes CDR1 LGHDT and CDR2 YNNKEL (reference sequence). Unmatched junction bases numbered 3, after V lost 5 bases and J lost 1 base. For the CDR3, the DNA is TGTGCCAGCAGCACTAGCGATGGCACAGATACGCAGTATTTT. It specifies CASSTSDGTDTQYF.

CDR3 sequence: CASSGYGGQARETQYF. The CDR3 DNA sequence: TGTGCCAGCTCAGGGTATGGGGGACAAGCCCGGGAGACCCAGTACTTC. The V and J genes are TRBV18 and TRBJ2-5; perhaps TRBD1 as D (6 bases). The germline V and J ends were trimmed by 5 bases and 5 bases, with 21 bases remaining between them. Looked up from germline, CDR1 is KGHSH and CDR2 is LQKENI. The CDR3 is 16 residues long.

The sample holds many counts of this clonotype. V is TRBV5-6 and J is TRBJ2-1; unclear D gene. The ends were cut back, 0 bases at V and 3 bases at J, with 16 bases in the middle. CDR1 is SGHDT, CDR2 YYEEEE, per germline. This CDR3 contains 17 residues. The CDR3 protein is CASSLVTGEANYNEQFF. The CDR3 DNA sequence: TGTGCCAGCAGCTTGGTTACCGGCGAGGCCAACTACAATGAGCAGTTCTTC.

This clonotype was detected ten times or more. The rearrangement joins TRBV20-1 to TRBJ1-6, with 8 bases fitting TRBD1. In germline, CDR1 is DFQATT, CDR2 SNEGSKA (reference sequence). V shed 0 bases, J shed 10 bases, and the junction held 11 bases outside the gene matches. The CDR3 consists of 16 residues. The CDR3: CSARDLDRGMDSPLHF. The DNA for the CDR3 is TGCAGTGCTAGAGACCTTGACAGGGGAATGGACTCACCCCTCCACTTT.

This clonotype was counted at least ten times. The V call is TRBV3-1, the J call TRBJ2-3; 7 nucleotides match TRBD2. Germline V gene sequence: CDR1 LGHDT, CDR2 YNNKEL (reference sequence). J gave up 2 bases and V 0 bases, and 8 bases lay outside the gene matches. CDR3 length: 17 amino acids. The CDR3 DNA reads as TGTGCCAGCAGCCAAGAGAGGAGCGGGGCGTTCACAGATACGCAGTATTTT. Protein: CASSQERSGAFTDTQYF.

This clonotype came up many times. The CDR3, as DNA: TGTGCCATCAGTGGTTTTTCAGGGTTCTACGAGCAGTACTTC. Amino acids: CAISGFSGFYEQYF. V gene TRBV10-3 combines with J gene TRBJ2-7; the D gene is possibly TRBD1 (5 bases). Germline V CDR1 and CDR2: ENHRY, SYGVKD. Trimming cost V 4 bases and J 3 bases, with 13 bases left between them. This CDR3 has 14 residues.

This clonotype was observed at least ten times. V usage is TRBV12-3 or TRBV12-4 and J usage is TRBJ2-7; the D gene could be TRBD1 or TRBD2 (5 bases each). V was shortened by 5 bases and J by 7 bases, with 21 bases between the two germline ends. The CDR3 covers 15 residues. CDR3 sequence (DNA): TGTGCCAGCAGTCCCCGGGGCTCGCTTTCGAGGGAGCAGTACTTC. Protein sequence: CASSPRGSLSREQYF.

The table lists this clonotype with many counts. The J gene is TRBJ2-7, the V gene TRBV10-3; D gene unclear. Trimming left V 4 bases short and J 1 base short, with 14 bases between. The CDR3 loop spans 15 amino acids. Germline CDR1 and CDR2: ENHRY and SYGVKD. As DNA, the CDR3 is TGTGCCATCAGTGGCGATGGGTCGACATCCTACGAGCAGTACTTC. Translated, it gives CAISGDGSTSYEQYF.

The chain is built from TRBV12-3 or TRBV12-4 and TRBJ1-6; D may be TRBD1 (5 bases). The V and J ends lost 5 bases and 5 bases respectively, with 13 bases between them. The CDR3 has 15 residues. The CDR3 loop reads CASSALGGDNSPLHF. Here the CDR3 DNA reads TGTGCCAGCAGTGCCCTGGGGGGGGATAATTCACCCCTCCACTTT.

This clonotype was seen many times. V gene TRBV10-3 combines with J gene TRBJ1-5; TRBD1 matches 10 bases. The germline V gene has CDR1 ENHRY and CDR2 SYGVKD. The trim removed 4 bases at V and 0 bases at J, leaving 0 bases unmatched. The CDR3 is made up of 15 amino acids. As DNA, the CDR3 is TGTGCCATCAGTGGGGACAGGGGTAGCAATCAGCCCCAGCATTTT. As protein: CAISGDRGSNQPQHF.

This clonotype has more than one count but fewer than ten. The chain couples TRBV5-1 to TRBJ1-1; weak D call: TRBD1 (6 bases). V was shortened by 4 bases and J by 1 base, with 11 bases between the two germline ends. The CDR3 runs to 14 residues. The germline V gene encodes CDR1 SGHRS and CDR2 YFSETQ. CDR3 nucleotide sequence: TGCGCCAGCAGCCGGGACATCAGGAACACTGAAGCTTTCTTT. Its protein product is CASSRDIRNTEAFF.

The chain carries TRBV28 and TRBJ2-2, with D perhaps TRBD1 (7 bases). Deletions cut 1 base from V and 4 bases from J, with 10 bases between. The CDR3 is made up of 15 amino acids. Per germline, CDR1 MDHEN and CDR2 SYDVKM. CDR3 DNA: TGTGCCAGCAGTTTATTGCAGGGGGGCACCGGGGAGCTGTTTTTT. Amino acids: CASSLLQGGTGELFF.

This clonotype was picked up many times. The V and J genes are TRBV6-5 and TRBJ2-1, with 9 bases that match TRBD1. This CDR3 contains 15 residues. V trimming: 1 base; J trimming: 10 bases; junction bases outside the gene matches: 8. Germline V lookup: CDR1 MNHEY, CDR2 SVGAGI. The CDR3 DNA sequence: TGTGCCAGCAGTTACTATGGGACAGGGATGGTAGAGCAGTTCTTC. This encodes CASSYYGTGMVEQFF.

The J gene is TRBJ2-3, the V gene TRBV12-3 or TRBV12-4, with TRBD2 as a possible D gene (5 bases). The CDR3 is 14 residues long. Trimming stripped 5 bases from V and 6 bases from J, with 15 bases between. The CDR3 sequence: CASSPPGLWDTQYF. CDR3 DNA sequence: TGTGCCAGCAGTCCCCCGGGATTATGGGATACGCAGTATTTT.

In this sample, this clonotype turned up many times. The chain recombines TRBV5-1 with TRBJ2-1; TRBD2 might be the D (6 bases). Germline CDR1 is SGHRS and CDR2 is YFSETQ. The CDR3 consists of 15 residues. Trimming took off 4 bases at V and 7 bases at J, with 18 bases between the two ends. The CDR3 region has the DNA TGCGCCAGCAGCCTACGGGCCCAAGGAGGGAATGAGCAGTTCTTC. This codes for CASSLRAQGGNEQFF.